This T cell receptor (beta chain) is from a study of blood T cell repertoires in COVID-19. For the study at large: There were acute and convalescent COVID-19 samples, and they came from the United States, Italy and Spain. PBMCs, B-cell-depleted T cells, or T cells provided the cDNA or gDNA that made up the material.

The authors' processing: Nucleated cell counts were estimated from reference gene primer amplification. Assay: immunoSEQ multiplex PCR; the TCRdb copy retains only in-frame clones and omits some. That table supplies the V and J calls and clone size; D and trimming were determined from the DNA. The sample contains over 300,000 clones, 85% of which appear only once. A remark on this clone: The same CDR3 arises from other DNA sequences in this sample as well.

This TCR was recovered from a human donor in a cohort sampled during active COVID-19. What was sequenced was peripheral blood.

The CDR3 DNA reads as TGTGCCAGCAGCCAAGATCTTGGCCAGCCCCAGCATTTT. The encoded protein is CASSQDLGQPQHF. The chain uses TRBV14 and TRBJ1-5; D unclear. CDR3 size: 13 residues. Trimming shortened V by 0 bases and J by 7 bases, and 7 bases separated the two germline ends. The germline V gene has CDR1 SGHDN and CDR2 FVKESK.